The 16 T cell receptor beta chains in this list originate from one sample, sequenced in a study of blood T cell repertoires in COVID-19. Data came from immunoSEQ multiplex PCR; TCRdb stores just in-frame clones and leaves some out. The table shows approximately 16,000 clones, with 70% to 90% occurring only once. Sequenced input: peripheral blood. These receptor sequences come from a human donor in a cohort sampled during active COVID-19.

V gene TRBV6-5 combines with J gene TRBJ2-2; 9 bases map to TRBD1. J gave up 5 bases and V 6 bases, and 7 bases lay outside the gene matches. Germline V gives CDR1 MNHEY, CDR2 SVGAGI. The CDR3 consists of 15 residues. CDR3 coding DNA: TGTGCCAGCAGAAAACAGGGGGCCTATACCGGGGAGCTGTTTTTT. Translation gives CASRKQGAYTGELFF.

V gene TRBV27 combines with J gene TRBJ2-2; a possible D gene is TRBD2 (6 bases). CDR3 length: 15 residues. Germline loops: CDR1 MNHEY, CDR2 SMNVEV (reference sequence). Trimming shortened V by 6 bases and J by 2 bases, and 13 bases separated the two germline ends. The CDR3 is CASRIGGRNTGELFF. The CDR3 bases are TGTGCCAGCAGAATTGGAGGGCGCAACACCGGGGAGCTGTTTTTT.

The V and J genes are TRBV19 and TRBJ2-7, with TRBD2 as a possible D gene (6 bases). V lost 5 bases, J lost 2 bases, and 13 bases lay in between. The germline gives CDR1 LNHDA, CDR2 SQIVND (reference sequence). CDR3 size: 14 residues. CDR3 bases: TGTGCCAGTAGTGGAGGGATAGTACCCTACGAGCAGTACTTC. Translated, it gives CASSGGIVPYEQYF.

The gene calls are TRBV5-1 and TRBJ2-7; TRBD1 aligns across 8 bases. The CDR3 is 13 residues long. Germline values: CDR1 SGHRS, CDR2 YFSETQ. The V gene end was trimmed by 4 bases and the J gene end by 7 bases; junction bases not matched to a gene: 7. This CDR3 reads CASSRDRRREQYF. In DNA form, the CDR3 reads TGCGCCAGCAGCCGGGACAGGCGGAGGGAGCAGTACTTC.

The rearrangement joins TRBV19 to TRBJ1-5; unclear D gene. The CDR3 runs 15 residues. The germline V and J ends were trimmed by 3 bases and 2 bases, with 11 bases remaining between them. Germline CDR1 and CDR2: LNHDA and SQIVND (reference sequence). The CDR3 is CASSMGFLGNQPQHF. The CDR3 DNA reads TGTGCCAGTAGTATGGGCTTTTTGGGCAATCAGCCCCAGCATTTT.

This chain uses TRBV5-8 with TRBJ1-1; D remains unclear. Germline values: CDR1 SGHTS, CDR2 YDEGEE. This CDR3 is 12 amino acids long. The V end lost 4 bases, the J end lost 6 bases, and 10 bases lay between the germline ends. CDR3 nucleotide sequence: TGTGCCAGCAGCCTCGGACTCTCTGAAGCTTTCTTT. It specifies CASSLGLSEAFF.

The gene calls are TRBV5-4 and TRBJ2-3; 11 bases are a match to TRBD2. J was trimmed by 0 bases and V by 1 base; bases with no gene match: 10. Germline CDR1 SGHNT, CDR2 YYREEE (reference sequence). The CDR3 has 19 residues. Here the CDR3 reads CASSLPTGLAGRSTDTQYF. CDR3 sequence (DNA): TGTGCCAGCAGCTTGCCTACCGGACTAGCGGGCCGGAGCACAGATACGCAGTATTTT. Variable domain in full (rest from reference TRBV5-4 and TRBJ2-3): ETGVTQSPTHLIKTRGQQVTLRCSSQSGHNTVSWYQQALGQGPQFIFQYYREEENGRGNFPPRFSGLQFPNYSSELNVNALELDDSALYLCASSLPTGLAGRSTDTQYFGPGTRLTVL.

V and J are TRBV5-1 and TRBJ2-3, with 12 bases that match TRBD2. Trimming cost V 4 bases and J 4 bases; bases outside gene matches: 4. The CDR3 is 15 residues long. Germline V lookup: CDR1 SGHRS, CDR2 YFSETQ. The CDR3 DNA sequence: TGCGCCAGCAGCCTCGGACTAGCGGGGCCAGATACGCAGTATTTT. This sequence encodes CASSLGLAGPDTQYF.

This chain connects TRBV6-1 to TRBJ2-1; perhaps TRBD1 as D (5 bases). The CDR3 is made up of 15 amino acids. Germline lookup yields CDR1 MNHNS and CDR2 SASEGT. Trimming took off 2 bases at V and 8 bases at J, with 16 bases between the two ends. The CDR3 region has the DNA TGTGCCAGCAGTGAATCTCCGCCAGGGCTAGATGAGCAGTTCTTC. Translating gives CASSESPPGLDEQFF.

The V gene is TRBV28, the J gene TRBJ2-4; D is ambiguous. This CDR3 spans 13 amino acids. Germline CDR1 is MDHEN and CDR2 is SYDVKM. Trimming shortened V by 4 bases and J by 8 bases, and 12 bases separated the two germline ends. CDR3 in DNA: TGTGCCAGCAGTTCCAGTGGTGATGACATTCAGTACTTC. Protein product: CASSSSGDDIQYF.

This rearrangement joins TRBV30 to TRBJ1-1; the match to TRBD1 covers 7 bases. CDR1 is GTSNPN, CDR2 SVGIG, per germline (reference sequence). The CDR3 extends over 14 amino acids. V trimming: 2 bases; J trimming: 3 bases; junction bases outside the gene matches: 6. The CDR3 protein is CAWSRTGRHTEAFF. CDR3 DNA sequence: TGTGCCTGGAGTAGGACAGGAAGGCACACTGAAGCTTTCTTT.

The CDR3 protein is CASSLRTGANEKLFF. CDR3 coding DNA: TGTGCCAGCAGCCTCCGGACAGGGGCTAATGAAAAACTGTTTTTT. The V and J genes are TRBV3-1 (or the pseudogene TRBV3-2) and TRBJ1-4; 9 nucleotides line up with TRBD1. Germline V gene lookup returns CDR1 LGHDT and CDR2 YNNKEL (reference sequence). V dropped 4 bases and J dropped 3; count of bases not matched to a gene: 3. The CDR3 totals 15 residues.

The chain is built from TRBV30 and TRBJ1-5; 9 positions agree with TRBD1. This CDR3 comprises 15 residues. J was trimmed by 5 bases and V by 5 bases; bases with no gene match: 10. Germline V gene data show CDR1 as GTSNPN and CDR2 as SVGIG (reference sequence). CDR3 DNA sequence: TGTGCCTGGGGAACCGGGACAGGGAATTATCAGCCCCAGCATTTT. Amino acids: CAWGTGTGNYQPQHF.

The gene calls are TRBV15 and TRBJ1-2; TRBD1 agrees at 7 bases. The germline CDR1 and CDR2 sequences are LNHNV and YYDKDF (reference sequence). With 1 base clipped from V and 3 bases from J, the junction kept 2 bases outside the gene matches. The CDR3 is 14 amino acids. The CDR3 sequence: CATSRGGQYYGYTF. The CDR3, as DNA: TGTGCCACCAGCAGAGGGGGACAGTACTATGGCTACACCTTC. Drawing the rest from reference TRBV15 and TRBJ1-2, the complete variable domain is DAMVIQNPRYQVTQFGKPVTLSCSQTLNHNVMYWYQQKSSQAPKLLFHYYDKDFNNEADTPDNFQSRRPNTSFCFLDIRSPGLGDTAMYLCATSRGGQYYGYTFGSGTRLTVV.

The chain couples TRBV10-2 to TRBJ1-2; tentatively, D is TRBD1 (6 bases). The ends were cut back, 6 bases at V and 3 bases at J, with 14 bases in the middle. The CDR3 extends over 14 amino acids. In germline, CDR1 is WSHSY, CDR2 SAAADI. CDR3 in DNA: TGCGCCAGCAGGGTTACAGGGTTGGACTATGGCTACACCTTC. Amino acid sequence: CASRVTGLDYGYTF.

The chain carries TRBV30 and TRBJ1-2, with a weak D call TRBD1 (6 bases). From germline, CDR1 is GTSNPN and CDR2 SVGIG (reference sequence). The length of the CDR3 is 13 residues. Deletions cut 8 bases from V and 0 bases from J, with 13 bases between. CDR3 nucleotides: TGTGCCGGTAGGCGGGGGCCTAACTATGGCTACACCTTC. Translation: CAGRRGPNYGYTF.